This T cell receptor beta chain was retrieved from a study of T cell repertoires in cytomegalovirus infection. Study summary: Public TCR beta signatures were indicative of both CMV infection and a matching HLA type. Whole-study results and caveats: HLA-C-restricted CMV-specific TCR beta clonotypes were dominant in the ex vivo response.

The germline V gene encodes CDR1 MDHEN and CDR2 SYDVKM. The ends were cut back, 5 bases at V and 7 bases at J, with 15 bases in the middle. There are 14 residues in the CDR3. This clonotype appeared a few times. No antigen is known for it. TCRdb called the reads again in MiXCR, with one record for every CDR3 protein. Altogether approximately 500,000 distinct CDR3 sequences are present, 16% being singletons, with the ten largest covering about 24%. The source of this sequence is a human donor in good health (CMV status not recorded). Some clones in this sample may be carry-over from other donors' samples. This sequence joins TRBV28 and TRBJ1-5; D perhaps matches TRBD1 (5 bases). Material: CD8+ T cells from PBMCs. The CDR3 DNA reads as TGTGCCAGCAGTAAGGACATTAGAAACCAGCCCCAGCATTTT. It codes for CASSKDIRNQPQHF.